These T cell receptor beta chains were read from a single sample in a study of T cells in Graves' hyperthyroidism and ophthalmopathy. TCRdb re-called the multiplex PCR reads through MiXCR, storing one row per CDR3 protein. The repertoire holds approximately 640,000 distinct CDR3 sequences, with over 40% as singletons. Sequencing was carried out using peripheral blood or thyroid tissue (not recorded which). These receptors all stem from an adult man with Graves' disease, either hyperthyroidism or ophthalmopathy (not recorded which). CDR3s include the opening cysteine and the closing phenylalanine or tryptophan. Each record gives: V gene, J gene, D gene, clone size, CDR3 DNA, CDR3 protein. A D gene is named only where the DNA matches it firmly. Not all rows give a size; the values are once, few, many and, for expanded clones, a class.

V gene: TRBV7-3; J gene: TRBJ2-2; D gene: TRBD1; clone size: many; CDR3 DNA: TGTGCCAGCAGCCTAGGGGGCGGCGGGGAGCTGTTTTTT; CDR3 protein: CASSLGGGGELFF
V gene: TRBV29-1; J gene: TRBJ1-3; D gene: -; clone size: many; CDR3 DNA: TGCAGCGTTGAAGATCAAGGGGCTCGTGGAAACACCATATATTTT; CDR3 protein: CSVEDQGARGNTIYF
V gene: TRBV2; J gene: TRBJ2-5; D gene: -; clone size: -; CDR3 DNA: TGTGCCAGCAGTGGTGGACCAGGGGAGAGGAGAGAGACCCAGTACTTC; CDR3 protein: CASSGGPGERRETQYF
V gene: TRBV12-3/TRBV12-4; J gene: TRBJ1-5; D gene: -; clone size: few; CDR3 DNA: TGTGCCAGCAGTTTCGGATCAAGCCAGCCCCAGCATTTT; CDR3 protein: CASSFGSSQPQHF
V gene: TRBV6-5; J gene: TRBJ2-2; D gene: -; clone size: once; CDR3 DNA: TGTGCCAGCACTTTATACAGGTCGGGAACCGGGGAGCTGTTTTTT; CDR3 protein: CASTLYRSGTGELFF
V gene: TRBV2; J gene: TRBJ1-1; D gene: -; clone size: many; CDR3 DNA: TGTGCCAGCATTTGGATGGACGGTGAAGCTTTCTTT; CDR3 protein: CASIWMDGEAFF
V gene: TRBV7-6; J gene: TRBJ1-4; D gene: -; clone size: -; CDR3 DNA: TGTGCCAGCAGCTCTACGATTGGGGGCACTGAAAAACTGTTTTTT; CDR3 protein: CASSSTIGGTEKLFF
V gene: TRBV19; J gene: TRBJ2-2; D gene: TRBD1; clone size: few; CDR3 DNA: TGTGCCAGTACCGTAACAGGGGCGGGCGGGGAGCTGTTTTTT; CDR3 protein: CASTVTGAGGELFF
V gene: TRBV5-1; J gene: TRBJ1-1; D gene: -; clone size: few; CDR3 DNA: TGCGCCAGCAGCTGGGACGAGAGCTACGGCACTGAAGCTTTCTTT; CDR3 protein: CASSWDESYGTEAFF
V gene: TRBV7-9; J gene: TRBJ2-7; D gene: -; clone size: many; CDR3 DNA: TGTGCCAGCAGCTACGGTCCTGGGGAGCAGTACTTC; CDR3 protein: CASSYGPGEQYF